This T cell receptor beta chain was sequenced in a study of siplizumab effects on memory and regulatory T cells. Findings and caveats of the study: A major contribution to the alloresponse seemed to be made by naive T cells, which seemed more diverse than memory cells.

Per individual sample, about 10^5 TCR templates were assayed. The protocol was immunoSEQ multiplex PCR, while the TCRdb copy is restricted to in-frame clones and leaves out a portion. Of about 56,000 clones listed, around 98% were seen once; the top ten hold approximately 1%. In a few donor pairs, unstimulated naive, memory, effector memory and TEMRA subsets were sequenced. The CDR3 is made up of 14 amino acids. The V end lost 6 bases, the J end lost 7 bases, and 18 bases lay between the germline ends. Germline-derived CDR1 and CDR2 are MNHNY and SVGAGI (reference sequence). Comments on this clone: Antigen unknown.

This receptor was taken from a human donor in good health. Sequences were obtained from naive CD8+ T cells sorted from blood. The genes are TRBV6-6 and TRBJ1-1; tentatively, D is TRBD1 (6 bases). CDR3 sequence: CASSLTGSSFEAFF. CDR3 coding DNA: TGTGCCAGCAGCCTAACAGGGAGTTCTTTTGAAGCTTTCTTT.